These 10 T cell receptor beta chains originate from one sample sequenced in a study of control samples from healthy donors and cancer patients (TCRdb year 2020). The library was obtained by the immunoSEQ multiplex PCR assay. TCRdb mirrors the immuneACCESS table, restricted to in-frame sequences. Some clones are absent from its copies; in checked studies, under half trace to an unresolved V gene, and the reason for the others is unknown. The sample contains under 200,000 clones, 91% of them found a single time. The ten largest clones add up to less than 1.6% of the sample. The sample was blood. These receptor sequences come from a woman younger than 45 in good health.

The genes are TRBV27 and TRBJ2-2; a possible D gene is TRBD2 (6 bases). The CDR3 sequence is 13 residues long. Trimming pared 2 bases from V and 5 bases from J, leaving 6 bases between. Germline-derived CDR1 and CDR2 are MNHEY and SMNVEV (reference sequence). CDR3 sequence (DNA): TGTGCCAGCAGTTTAGGGGGGACCGGGGAGCTGTTTTTT. It is translated as CASSLGGTGELFF.

CDR3 in amino acids: CASSRPGQGYEQYF. The CDR3 DNA reads as TGTGCCAGCAGCCGGCCGGGACAGGGCTACGAGCAGTACTTC. The chain has TRBV7-2 and TRBJ2-7, with 9 bases lining up with TRBD1. Germline V gene lookup returns CDR1 SGHTA and CDR2 FQGNSA. The CDR3 extends over 14 amino acids. The V and J ends lost 5 bases and 3 bases, in that order; junction bases with no gene match: 5.

The rearrangement links TRBV30 to TRBJ1-4, with 10 bases aligning to TRBD1. The germline gives CDR1 GTSNPN, CDR2 SVGIG (reference sequence). The trim removed 2 bases at V and 12 bases at J, leaving 6 bases unmatched. This CDR3 region has 13 residues. For the CDR3, the DNA is TGTGCCTGGAGTACGGGACAGGGGCTCCAACTGTTTTTT. It yields the protein CAWSTGQGLQLFF.

The chain is built from TRBV6-1 and TRBJ2-7; weak D call: TRBD1 (6 bases). Per the germline V gene, CDR1 is MNHNS and CDR2 is SASEGT. The V end lost 1 base, the J end lost 3 bases, and 10 bases lay between the germline ends. The CDR3 totals 14 residues. The CDR3 is CASSEGGRSYEQYF. In nucleotides, the CDR3 is TGTGCCAGCAGTGAAGGGGGGCGAAGCTACGAGCAGTACTTC.

The V call is TRBV19, the J call TRBJ1-5; D unclear. Germline V gene lookup returns CDR1 LNHDA and CDR2 SQIVND (reference sequence). V was shortened by 4 bases and J by 0 bases, with 10 bases between the two germline ends. CDR3 length equals 15 residues. This chain's CDR3 is CASSNGLFSNQPQHF. CDR3 sequence (DNA): TGTGCCAGTAGTAACGGACTCTTTAGCAATCAGCCCCAGCATTTT. Full variable domain (outside the CDR3, taken from reference TRBV19 and TRBJ1-5): DGGITQSPKYLFRKEGQNVTLSCEQNLNHDAMYWYRQDPGQGLRLIYYSQIVNDFQKGDIAEGYSVSREKKESFPLTVTSAQKNPTAFYLCASSNGLFSNQPQHFGDGTRLSIL.

This chain joins TRBV7-9 and TRBJ2-5, with 8 bases matching TRBD2. Germline CDR1 is SEHNR and CDR2 is FQNEAQ (reference sequence). V trimming: 1 base; J trimming: 1 base; junction bases outside the gene matches: 5. The CDR3 length is 16 residues. The CDR3 region has the DNA TGTGCCAGCAGCTTAGTGCCCGGACTAGCCCAAGAGACCCAGTACTTC. It is translated as CASSLVPGLAQETQYF.

The chain has TRBV7-2 and TRBJ2-7, with 12 bases fitting TRBD2. Germline CDR1 is SGHTA and CDR2 is FQGNSA. The junction had 3 bases not matched to a gene; V was cut back by 0 bases and J by 0 bases. The length of the CDR3 is 17 residues. In DNA, the CDR3 is TGTGCCAGCAGCTTAGCGCCGACTAGCGGGAGCTCCTACGAGCAGTACTTC. This sequence encodes CASSLAPTSGSSYEQYF.

The genes are TRBV11-3 and TRBJ2-1; 10 bases agree with TRBD1. Germline assignment: CDR1 SGHNT and CDR2 YENEEA. This CDR3 has 15 residues. Trimming at V came to 5 bases and at J to 4 bases, leaving 5 bases not matched to a gene. CDR3 coding DNA: TGTGCCAGCAGCGGCCGGGACAGGGGTTACAATGAGCAGTTCTTC. This codes for CASSGRDRGYNEQFF.

This clone has just a few counts. The chain couples TRBV15 to TRBJ1-1; no clear D gene. The V end was cut by 0 bases, the J end by 3 bases, with 5 bases between. Germline V gene lookup returns CDR1 LNHNV and CDR2 YYDKDF (reference sequence). This CDR3 region has 13 residues. The CDR3 DNA reads TGTGCCACCAGCAGAGACAGAGACACTGAAGCTTTCTTT. It yields the protein CATSRDRDTEAFF.

J is TRBJ2-1 and V is TRBV20-1, with D possibly being TRBD1 (6 bases). Germline loops: CDR1 DFQATT, CDR2 SNEGSKA (reference sequence). V lost 3 bases and J 10 bases, leaving 10 bases between the germline ends. The CDR3 has 11 amino acids. CDR3 loop: CSASVDREQFF. The CDR3 DNA sequence: TGCAGTGCTAGTGTCGACAGGGAGCAGTTCTTC.